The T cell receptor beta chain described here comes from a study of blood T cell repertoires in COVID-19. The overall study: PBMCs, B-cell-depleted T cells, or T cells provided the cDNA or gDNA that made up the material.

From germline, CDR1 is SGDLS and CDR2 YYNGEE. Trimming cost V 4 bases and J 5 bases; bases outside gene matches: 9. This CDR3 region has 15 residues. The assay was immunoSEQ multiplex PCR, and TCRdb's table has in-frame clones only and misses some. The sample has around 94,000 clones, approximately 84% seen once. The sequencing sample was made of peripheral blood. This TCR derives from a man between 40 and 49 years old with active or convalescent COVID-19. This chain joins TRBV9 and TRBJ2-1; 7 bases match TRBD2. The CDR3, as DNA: TGTGCCAGCAGCTATTCTAGCGGCCCGAACAATGAGCAGTTCTTC. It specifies CASSYSSGPNNEQFF.